This TCR beta chain was obtained from a study of T cell responses to AZD1222 COVID-19 vaccine. Study-level points and caveats: Spike-specific TCR breadth rose after two AZD1222 doses, and depth rose as well.

The data were produced by immunoSEQ multiplex PCR, yet TCRdb's version contains in-frame clones alone and is incomplete. The profile shows 140,000 or so clones, over 85% of them singletons. A remark on this clone: Antigen: not known.

The receptor was isolated from an adult who received the AZD1222 COVID-19 vaccine. The material sequenced was peripheral blood, taken 28 days after the second AZD1222 dose.

In nucleotides, the CDR3 is TGTGCCAGCAGCCAGGGATGGGACAATCAGCCCCAGCATTTT. Translation: CASSQGWDNQPQHF. The J gene is TRBJ1-5, the V gene TRBV3-1 (or the pseudogene TRBV3-2); D gene uncertain. V lost 3 bases and J 3 bases, leaving 9 bases between the germline ends. Germline values: CDR1 LGHDT, CDR2 YNNKEL (reference sequence). The CDR3 extends over 14 amino acids.